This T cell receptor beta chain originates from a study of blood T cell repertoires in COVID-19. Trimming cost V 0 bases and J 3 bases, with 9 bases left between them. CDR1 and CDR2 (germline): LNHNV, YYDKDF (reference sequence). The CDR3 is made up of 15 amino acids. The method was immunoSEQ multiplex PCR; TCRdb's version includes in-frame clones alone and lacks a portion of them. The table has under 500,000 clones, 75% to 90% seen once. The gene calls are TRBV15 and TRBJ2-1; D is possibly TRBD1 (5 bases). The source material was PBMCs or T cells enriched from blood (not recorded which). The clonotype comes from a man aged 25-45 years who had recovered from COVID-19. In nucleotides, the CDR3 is TGTGCCACCAGCAGAGAAATGACAGTCTACAATGAGCAGTTCTTC. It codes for CATSREMTVYNEQFF.